This T cell receptor beta chain was profiled in a study of blood T cells in healthy people across ages. A second about 7 to 11 cycle PCR used barcoded and J-beta primers. One entry per CDR3 protein, called by TCRdb with MiXCR from the 5' RACE reads. The table has roughly 650,000 distinct CDR3 sequences, about a third seen once; the top ten hold roughly 14%. The sequenced sample was blood. This sequence originates from a woman at least 80 years old in good health.

The CDR3 DNA reads TGCAGTGCTAGAGGCCCTACTAGCGGGAGCTCCTACAATGAGCAGTTCTTC. It yields the protein CSARGPTSGSSYNEQFF. The rearrangement links TRBV20-1 to TRBJ2-1; 11 bases match TRBD2. CDR1 DFQATT and CDR2 SNEGSKA come from the germline V gene (reference sequence). Trimming at V came to 1 base and at J to 0 bases, leaving 5 bases not matched to a gene. The CDR3 spans 17 residues.